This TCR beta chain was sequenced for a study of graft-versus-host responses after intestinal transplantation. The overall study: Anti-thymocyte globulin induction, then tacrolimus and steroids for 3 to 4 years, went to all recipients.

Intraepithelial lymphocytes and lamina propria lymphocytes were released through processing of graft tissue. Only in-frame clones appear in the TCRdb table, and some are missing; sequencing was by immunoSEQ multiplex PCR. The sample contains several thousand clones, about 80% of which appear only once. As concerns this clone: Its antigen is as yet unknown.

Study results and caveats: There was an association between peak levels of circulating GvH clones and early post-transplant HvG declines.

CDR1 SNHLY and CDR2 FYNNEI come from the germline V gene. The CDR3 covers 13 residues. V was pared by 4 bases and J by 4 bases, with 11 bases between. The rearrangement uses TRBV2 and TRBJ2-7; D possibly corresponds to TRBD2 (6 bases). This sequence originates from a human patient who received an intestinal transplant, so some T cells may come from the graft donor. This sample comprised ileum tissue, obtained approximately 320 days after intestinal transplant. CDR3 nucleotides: TGTGCCAGCAGTGCGGGACTCCAGTACGAGCAGTACTTC. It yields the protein CASSAGLQYEQYF.